These 26 T cell receptor beta chains were sequenced from one sample in a study of T cells in Graves' hyperthyroidism and ophthalmopathy. RNA transcripts were the template for amplifying TCR beta CDR3 regions. HTBI primers were used for first-round RT-PCR of the TCR CDR3. TCRdb itself ran the multiplex PCR reads through MiXCR, one entry per CDR3 protein. The sample includes hundreds of thousands of distinct CDR3 sequences, 14% to 15% seen only once; the top ten take around 4.5%. Sample: blood. Receptor source: a woman aged 40 to 49 with Graves' ophthalmopathy.

This clonotype was recorded at least ten times. The V gene is TRBV15, the J gene TRBJ2-2, with D perhaps TRBD1 or TRBD2 (5 bases each). Germline V gene data show CDR1 as LNHNV and CDR2 as YYDKDF (reference sequence). There are 15 residues in the CDR3. Deletions cut 3 bases from V and 4 bases from J, with 12 bases between. This chain's CDR3 is CATSSFGGGTGELFF. CDR3 coding DNA: TGTGCCACCAGCAGCTTTGGTGGGGGCACCGGGGAGCTGTTTTTT.

The chain links TRBV6-2 or TRBV6-3 to TRBJ2-5, with D perhaps TRBD1 (6 bases). CDR1 is MNHEY and CDR2 is SVGEGT in the germline V gene. The length of the CDR3 is 16 residues. V lost 0 bases to trimming and J lost 2 bases, with 13 bases between them. CDR3 region: CASSYSWTDRQETQYF. The CDR3 DNA sequence: TGTGCCAGCAGTTACTCTTGGACCGACAGGCAAGAGACCCAGTACTTC.

This clonotype showed up many times. V and J are TRBV28 and TRBJ1-5; maybe TRBD1 (5 bases). Germline values: CDR1 MDHEN, CDR2 SYDVKM. V dropped 5 bases and J dropped 0 bases, with 11 bases sitting between them. The CDR3 is 15 residues long. The CDR3 loop reads CASSSTGHSNQPQHF. In DNA form, the CDR3 reads TGTGCCAGCAGTAGCACAGGTCATAGCAATCAGCCCCAGCATTTT.

This clonotype was seen repeatedly, ten times or more. V usage is TRBV30 and J usage is TRBJ1-1; D is ambiguous. The CDR3 spans 12 residues. The germline CDR1 and CDR2 sequences are GTSNPN and SVGIG (reference sequence). V was pared by 0 bases and J by 9 bases, with 11 bases between. Here the CDR3 reads CAWSVNRIQAFF. In DNA, the CDR3 is TGTGCCTGGAGTGTAAATAGAATCCAAGCTTTCTTT.

This clonotype was observed many times. CDR3 loop: CATLHGNTIYF. CDR3 nucleotides: TGTGCCACCCTTCATGGAAACACCATATATTTT. The V and J genes are TRBV6-1 and TRBJ1-3; D is unclear. Germline lookup yields CDR1 MNHNS and CDR2 SASEGT. The CDR3 length is 11 residues. The V and J ends lost 10 bases and 3 bases respectively, with 7 bases between them.

This clonotype was seen at least ten times. This chain joins TRBV7-8 and TRBJ2-7; D not certain. The V gene lost 3 bases and the J gene lost 5 bases, with 8 bases spanning the gap. Germline CDR1 reads SGHVS; CDR2 reads FQNEAQ. CDR3 length equals 12 residues. The chain's CDR3 is CASSFSQHEQYF. CDR3 in DNA: TGTGCCAGCAGCTTTTCACAGCACGAGCAGTACTTC.

This clonotype was observed many times. The chain is built from TRBV28 and TRBJ1-1; TRBD1 matches at 7 bases. From germline, CDR1 is MDHEN and CDR2 SYDVKM. The V and J ends lost 7 bases and 4 bases, in that order; junction bases with no gene match: 15. The CDR3 extends over 16 amino acids. DNA of the CDR3: TGTGCCAGCACCCCCTTAGGGGGCCGTCAAGGCACTGAAGCTTTCTTT. Its translation: CASTPLGGRQGTEAFF.

This clonotype was detected ten times or more. CDR3 in amino acids: CASSPGQGVSAQYF. As DNA, the CDR3 is TGCGCCAGCAGCCCCGGACAGGGAGTATCGGCGCAGTACTTC. The chain is built from TRBV5-1 and TRBJ2-7; 8 bases are a match to TRBD1. V gave up 4 bases and J gave up 9 bases; unmatched junction bases: 12. Germline V lookup: CDR1 SGHRS, CDR2 YFSETQ. CDR3 length equals 14 residues.

This clonotype was seen at least ten times. This chain connects TRBV24-1 to TRBJ2-5; tentatively, D is TRBD1 (5 bases). Per germline, CDR1 KGHDR and CDR2 SFDVKD. Deletions cut 4 bases from V and 0 bases from J, with 11 bases between. This CDR3 has 15 amino acids. CDR3 DNA sequence: TGTGCCACCAGTGACCCGACAGAGTACCAAGAGACCCAGTACTTC. It translates to CATSDPTEYQETQYF.

The chain is built from TRBV4-2 and TRBJ2-3, with D tentatively TRBD2 (6 bases). Germline loops: CDR1 LGHNA, CDR2 YNFKEQ. V dropped 8 bases and J dropped 0 bases, with 12 bases sitting between them. The length of the CDR3 is 14 residues. The DNA of the CDR3 is TGTGCCAGCGCGGGACTTTCTAGCACAGATACGCAGTATTTT. This codes for CASAGLSSTDTQYF.

This chain uses TRBV19 with TRBJ1-5; the D gene is possibly TRBD1 (5 bases). The germline V gene has CDR1 LNHDA and CDR2 SQIVND (reference sequence). V was cut by 5 bases and J by 5 bases, with 19 bases left in between. This CDR3 has 16 amino acids. This chain's CDR3 is CASSDSGRAGDQPQHF. DNA of the CDR3: TGTGCCAGTAGTGACTCCGGGAGGGCGGGGGATCAGCCCCAGCATTTT.

At least ten counts were recorded for this clonotype. An end of the junction differs from the germline gene, which may be a read error. The chain uses TRBV28 and TRBJ1-5; maybe TRBD1 (5 bases). The germline V gene encodes CDR1 MDHEN and CDR2 SYDVKM. The CDR3 spans 15 residues. CDR3 region: CASSLSGAGNRPQHF. In nucleotides, the CDR3 is TGTGCCAGCAGTTTAAGCGGAGCAGGGAATCGGCCCCAGCATTTT.

This clonotype has a count of ten or more. The V call is TRBV2, the J call TRBJ2-6; TRBD1 aligns across 10 bases. The length of the CDR3 is 16 residues. Germline CDR1 SNHLY, CDR2 FYNNEI. The trim removed 7 bases at V and 4 bases at J, leaving 7 bases unmatched. CDR3 DNA: TGTGCCAGCAAAGTGACAGGGGGCACCGGGGCCAACGTCCTGACTTTC. Translated: CASKVTGGTGANVLTF.

The chain is built from TRBV12-3 or TRBV12-4 and TRBJ2-1, with 8 positions matching TRBD2. With 6 bases clipped from V and 2 bases from J, the junction kept 6 bases outside the gene matches. The CDR3 loop spans 15 amino acids. In DNA form, the CDR3 reads TGTGCCAGCAGAGAGCGGGAGAGAGCCTACAATGAGCAGTTCTTC. This sequence encodes CASRERERAYNEQFF.

The sample holds a few counts of this clonotype. The CDR3 is CASSQPGTSGNTIYF. CDR3 DNA: TGCGCCAGCAGCCAACCCGGGACCTCTGGAAACACCATATATTTT. The rearrangement uses TRBV4-1 and TRBJ1-3; a weak D match, TRBD1 (5 bases). The length of the CDR3 is 15 residues. Germline CDR1 reads MGHRA; CDR2 reads YSYEKL. Trimming left V 2 bases short and J 0 bases short, with 8 bases between.

This clonotype was counted ten times or more. This chain uses TRBV27 with TRBJ1-1; D is unclear. The CDR3 spans 13 residues. From germline, CDR1 is MNHEY and CDR2 SMNVEV (reference sequence). V shed 5 bases and J shed 6 bases, with 13 bases lying between them. CDR3 DNA sequence: TGTGCCAGCAGTCTAGACTCCTGGTCTGAAGCTTTCTTT. Translation: CASSLDSWSEAFF.

The chain couples TRBV24-1 to TRBJ2-2, with 13 positions matching TRBD2. The CDR3 is 16 residues long. Germline CDR1 and CDR2: KGHDR and SFDVKD. The trim removed 5 bases at V and 6 bases at J, leaving 5 bases unmatched. The CDR3 region has the DNA TGTGCCACCAGTGGGTCGACTAGCGGGAGGCCCGGGGAGCTGTTTTTT. Its protein product is CATSGSTSGRPGELFF.

The chain employs TRBV7-3 and TRBJ2-5, with TRBD2 as a possible D gene (8 bases). Deletions cut 4 bases from V and 1 base from J, with 16 bases between. The CDR3 length is 16 residues. The germline CDR1 and CDR2 sequences are SGHTA and FQGTGA. The CDR3 spells CASSSLGRDSQETQYF. The CDR3 nucleotides read TGTGCCAGCAGCTCCCTCGGGAGGGACAGCCAAGAGACCCAGTACTTC. The full variable domain, with the rest looked up from reference TRBV7-3 and TRBJ2-5, is GAGVSQTPSNKVTEKGKYVELRCDPISGHTALYWYRQSLGQGPEFLIYFQGTGAADDSGLPNDRFFAVRPEGSVSTLKIQRTERGDSAVYLCASSSLGRDSQETQYFGPGTRLLVL.

In its sample, this clonotype was seen many times. The chain carries TRBV12-5 and TRBJ2-2; D uncertain. V was clipped by 1 base and J by 8 bases, with 8 bases between them. The length of the CDR3 is 13 residues. Germline loops: CDR1 LGHNT, CDR2 FRNRAP. The CDR3 nucleotides read TGTGCTAGTGGTTTGGGCTATGGAGGGGAGCTGTTTTTT. Encoded protein: CASGLGYGGELFF.

This clonotype was counted many times. This sequence joins TRBV6-2 or TRBV6-3 and TRBJ1-3; D not certain. The CDR3 contains 13 residues. CDR1 and CDR2 from the germline V gene are MNHEY and SVGEGT. With 6 bases removed from V and 0 bases from J, the gap between germline ends came to 6 bases. The CDR3 loop is CASRGSSGNTIYF. The CDR3 coding sequence is TGTGCCAGCAGAGGAAGCTCTGGAAACACCATATATTTT.

This chain uses TRBV6-1 with TRBJ2-7; 8 bases line up with TRBD1. This CDR3 spans 14 amino acids. Trimming at V came to 9 bases and at J to 7 bases, leaving 14 bases not matched to a gene. Germline V gene data show CDR1 as MNHNS and CDR2 as SASEGT. CDR3 loop: CASKTTQGAGEQYF. The CDR3 DNA is TGTGCCAGTAAGACAACCCAGGGGGCGGGGGAGCAGTACTTC.

This clonotype showed up many times. The rearrangement links TRBV27 to TRBJ1-2; D call uncertain. Trimming removed 3 bases at V and 7 bases at J, with 12 bases between. CDR3 length: 13 residues. CDR1 and CDR2 (germline): MNHEY, SMNVEV (reference sequence). CDR3 DNA: TGTGCCAGCAGTTTCGGGAATGCTCTTGGCTACACCTTC. Translated: CASSFGNALGYTF.

This clonotype was observed many times. V and J are TRBV6-1 and TRBJ1-5; a weak D match, TRBD1 (5 bases). Trimming pared 7 bases from V and 5 bases from J, leaving 21 bases between. Germline CDR1 and CDR2: MNHNS and SASEGT. CDR3 length: 16 amino acids. DNA for the CDR3: TGTGCCAGCAAATGGACGAAGGGACCAGGATATCAGCCCCAGCATTTT. Protein sequence: CASKWTKGPGYQPQHF.

This clonotype was seen ten or more times. The V gene is TRBV11-1, the J gene TRBJ2-7, with TRBD1 matching over 8 bases. V shed 6 bases and J 4 bases; nucleotides not matched to a gene: 5. This CDR3 has 13 amino acids. The germline V gene has CDR1 SGHAT and CDR2 FQDESV (reference sequence). In DNA, the CDR3 is TGTGCCAGCAGGTTCGACAGGGGTTACGAGCAGTACTTC. It is translated as CASRFDRGYEQYF.

The V and J genes are TRBV9 and TRBJ2-7; no clear D gene. The CDR3 sequence is 15 residues long. Germline V gene data show CDR1 as SGDLS and CDR2 as YYNGEE. V lost 4 bases to trimming and J lost 3 bases, with 17 bases between them. CDR3 sequence reads: CASSPSFGPYYEQYF. The CDR3 coding sequence is TGTGCCAGCAGCCCAAGCTTCGGCCCGTACTACGAGCAGTACTTC.

This clonotype has a count of ten or more. The chain carries TRBV24-1 and TRBJ2-2, with a tentative D call TRBD1 (5 bases). Trimming removed 9 bases from V and 7 bases from J, with 17 bases in between. This CDR3 comprises 14 residues. The V gene's germline CDR1 is KGHDR and CDR2 SFDVKD. The DNA for the CDR3 is TGTGCCACCGGCCCTCAGGGTGGCGGCGGGGAGCTGTTTTTT. Encoded protein: CATGPQGGGGELFF.